This T cell receptor beta chain was documented in a study of blood T cells in healthy people across ages. The sample holds a few counts of this clonotype. The second PCR ran about 6 to 11 cycles with a sample-barcoded 5' primer and J-beta primers. TCRdb used MiXCR to reprocess the 5' RACE reads, holding one entry per CDR3 protein. The repertoire consists of hundreds of thousands of distinct CDR3 sequences, with about 47% occurring once and the leading ten covering 15% to 20%. Healthy Caucasian individuals from Russia aged roughly 6 to 90 were enrolled as donors. Germline V lookup: CDR1 SEHNR, CDR2 FQNEAQ (reference sequence). The V segment lost 1 base and the J segment 1 base; nucleotides outside the gene matches: 6. CDR3 length equals 16 residues.

This sequence was found in an elderly man in good health. The specimen was blood. The chain employs TRBV7-9 and TRBJ2-7; 8 nucleotides line up with TRBD1. The CDR3 coding sequence is TGTGCCAGCAGCTTAGAAGCAGGGGGCGCATCCTACGAGCAGTACTTC. It codes for CASSLEAGGASYEQYF.